This T cell receptor (beta chain) derives from a study of shared clonotypes between healthy human individuals. Study-wide context: Used for every donor were three CD4 naive, three CD4 memory, two CD8 naive and one CD8 memory plate. Study findings and constraints: Rarefaction showed sorted-subset sequencing was incomplete despite large depth.

Assay runs were performed at deep level. The data were produced by immunoSEQ multiplex PCR, yet TCRdb's version contains in-frame clones alone and is incomplete. The sample records more than 1 million clones, about 84% being singletons. V lost 5 bases to trimming and J lost 2 bases, with 9 bases between them. The CDR3 loop spans 13 amino acids. Germline V gives CDR1 MNHNS, CDR2 SASEGT. This clone was counted a few times. Its antigen is currently unknown. The sample has other DNA sequences that encode this CDR3 too. V is TRBV6-1 and J is TRBJ2-5; D possibly corresponds to TRBD1 (6 bases). The TCR comes from a man between 18 and 35 years old in good health. Some clones in this sample may be carry-over from other donors' samples. Sequenced: memory CD4+ T cells from PBMCs. The subset denotes: CD45RA-negative fraction. CDR3 amino acids: CASSFRGQETQYF. CDR3 bases: TGTGCCAGCAGTTTCAGGGGACAAGAGACCCAGTACTTC.